Listed below are T cell receptor beta chains from one sample, sequenced in a study of T cells after posttransplantation cyclophosphamide. Assay: immunoSEQ multiplex PCR; the TCRdb copy retains only in-frame clones and omits some. There are about 39,000 clones in the sample, none observed a single time. Sequenced: PBMCs. The source of these receptors is a woman between 50 and 59 years old in good health and a related stem cell transplant donor. CDR3s include the opening cysteine and the closing phenylalanine or tryptophan. A D gene is named only where the DNA matches it firmly. Size is omitted from some rows. Given values are once, few, many or a class for expanded clones.

>TRBJ1-4|many|TRBV28|NA
CASRGVQGREKLFF
TGTGCCAGCAGAGGGGTACAGGGACGGGAAAAACTGTTTTTT
>TRBJ1-1|many|TRBV11-2|NA
CASSLRAGRFTEAFF
TGTGCCAGCAGCCTTCGAGCAGGGCGATTCACTGAAGCTTTCTTT
>TRBJ2-3|many|TRBV7-3|NA
CASSLGLLSDTQYF
TGTGCCAGCAGCTTAGGGCTGCTTTCAGATACGCAGTATTTT
>TRBJ1-4|few|TRBV28|TRBD1
CASSQDRAPTNEKLFF
TGTGCCAGCAGTCAGGACAGGGCCCCAACTAATGAAAAACTGTTTTTT
>TRBJ1-1|many|TRBV28|NA
CASSAPWEGLKNTEAFF
TGTGCCAGCAGTGCCCCCTGGGAGGGCTTAAAGAACACTGAAGCTTTCTTT
>TRBJ2-1|many|TRBV9|TRBD2
CASTLAGGPANEQFF
TGTGCCAGCACCCTAGCGGGGGGGCCGGCGAATGAGCAGTTCTTC
>TRBJ2-5|many|TRBV7-2|TRBD2
CASSLAGTGGLRETQYF
TGTGCCAGCAGCTTAGCTGGTACGGGGGGGCTGAGGGAGACCCAGTACTTC
>TRBJ1-1|many|TRBV4-2|TRBD1
CASSRQGQLNTEAFF
TGTGCCAGCAGCCGACAGGGCCAACTGAACACTGAAGCTTTCTTT
>TRBJ1-4|many|TRBV5-1|TRBD1
CASSPPGQPPATNEKLFF
TGCGCCAGCAGCCCACCGGGACAGCCCCCTGCAACTAATGAAAAACTGTTTTTT
>TRBJ1-2|many|TRBV5-4|NA
CASSLDTRYTF
TGTGCCAGCAGCTTGGATACACGCTACACCTTC
>TRBJ1-2|many|TRBV5-1|NA
CASSSGGYGYTF
TGCGCCAGCAGCTCGGGGGGCTATGGCTACACCTTC
>TRBJ2-5|few|TRBV4-3|TRBD1
CASSQQATGGLSAETQYF
TGCGCCAGCAGCCAGCAGGCCACAGGGGGCCTTTCGGCGGAGACCCAGTACTTC
>TRBJ1-2|many|TRBV19|NA
CASSPLRAAGYTF
TGTGCCAGTAGCCCCCTCAGGGCTGCTGGCTACACCTTC
>TRBJ1-3|many|TRBV5-1|TRBD1
CASSWGTGADGNTIYF
TGCGCCAGCAGCTGGGGGACAGGGGCCGATGGAAACACCATATATTTT
>TRBJ1-1|many|TRBV5-6|NA
CASSLDRGTTTEAFF
TGTGCCAGCAGCTTGGATAGGGGGACAACTACTGAAGCTTTCTTT
>TRBJ1-1|medium-sized|TRBV6-6|TRBD1
CASSPGQYTEAFF
TGTGCCAGCAGTCCGGGACAGTACACTGAAGCTTTCTTT
>TRBJ2-7|many|TRBV6-5|TRBD2
CASSTAGLTYEQYF
TGTGCCAGCAGTACAGCGGGGTTGACCTACGAGCAGTACTTC
>TRBJ2-3|many|TRBV7-9|NA
CASTHTPDTQYF
TGTGCCAGCACCCACACGCCAGATACGCAGTATTTT
>TRBJ2-7|many|TRBV19|TRBD1
CASSIGGTESDEQYF
TGTGCCAGTAGTATAGGGGGGACAGAGTCCGACGAGCAGTACTTC
>TRBJ2-1|many|TRBV5-4|TRBD2
CASSTRTSRNEQFF
TGTGCCAGCAGCACCAGGACTAGCCGAAATGAGCAGTTCTTC
>TRBJ2-3|NA|TRBV4-1|TRBD1
CATTGGITDTQYF
TGCGCCACTACAGGGGGTATCACAGATACGCAGTATTTT
>TRBJ1-1|many|TRBV7-6|NA
CASSSPDKNTEAFF
TGTGCCAGCAGCTCCCCGGACAAGAACACTGAAGCTTTCTTT
>TRBJ1-4|NA|TRBV30|TRBD1
CAWRDTGQNEKLFF
TGTGCCTGGAGGGATACGGGACAGAACGAAAAACTGTTTTTT
>TRBJ1-6|many|TRBV2|TRBD1
CASGLLRTLDRVGSPLHF
TGTGCCAGCGGGTTATTACGAACCCTGGACAGGGTAGGATCACCCCTCCACTTT
>TRBJ1-2|few|TRBV29-1|NA
CSVRLPGVIYGYTF
TGCAGCGTGAGGCTGCCAGGGGTAATCTATGGCTACACCTTC
>TRBJ2-7|many|TRBV28|NA
CASTLLREVSEQYF
TGTGCCAGCACCCTCTTGAGGGAGGTAAGCGAGCAGTACTTC
>TRBJ1-5|many|TRBV19|TRBD1
CASSGQTGGNQPQHF
TGTGCCAGTAGTGGCCAGACAGGGGGCAATCAGCCCCAGCATTTT
>TRBJ2-1|many|TRBV9|TRBD2
CASSQLAGGNEQFF
TGTGCCAGCAGCCAACTAGCGGGGGGGAATGAGCAGTTCTTC
>TRBJ1-5|many|TRBV6-1|NA
CASTKDNNQPQHF
TGTGCCAGCACCAAGGACAACAATCAGCCCCAGCATTTT
>TRBJ1-3|many|TRBV4-1|TRBD1
CASSPGQGVVIMSF
TGCGCCAGCAGCCCCGGACAGGGGGTGGTGATAATGTCTTTT
>TRBJ2-1|NA|TRBV21-1|NA
CASSKGTPQERGLVPNEQFF
TGTGCCAGCAGCAAAGGGACCCCTCAGGAGCGGGGTTTGGTACCCAATGAGCAGTTCTTC
>TRBJ2-1|many|TRBV10-1|NA
CASSAGSYEQFF
TGCGCCAGCAGTGCAGGGTCATATGAGCAGTTCTTC
>TRBJ2-1|many|TRBV5-1|NA
CASSPRSDGDKFF
TGCGCCAGCAGCCCGCGCTCTGACGGTGACAAGTTCTTC
>TRBJ1-5|many|TRBV4-1|TRBD1
CASSRWAGQGSQPQHF
TGCGCCAGCAGCCGTTGGGCCGGACAGGGGAGCCAGCCCCAGCATTTT
>TRBJ2-3|many|TRBV18|TRBD2
CASSPRGEADTQYF
TGTGCCAGCTCACCGCGGGGGGAGGCAGATACGCAGTATTTT
>TRBJ2-2|many|TRBV6-6|NA
CASRTPGESAGELFF
TGTGCCAGCAGAACCCCAGGGGAGTCCGCCGGGGAGCTGTTTTTT
>TRBJ1-5|many|TRBV19|TRBD1
CASSRLTGENQPQHF
TGTGCCAGTAGTAGACTCACAGGGGAGAATCAGCCCCAGCATTTT
>TRBJ2-7|NA|TRBV6-6|TRBD2
CAPRRGGSSYEQYF
TGTGCCCCCCGCCGGGGGGGGAGCTCCTACGAGCAGTACTTC
>TRBJ2-7|many|TRBV7-8|TRBD1
CASSFRTGKLYEQYF
TGTGCCAGCAGCTTTCGGACAGGGAAGTTATACGAGCAGTACTTC
>TRBJ2-1|many|TRBV27|NA
CASSSSGREAFF
TGTGCCAGCAGTTCCTCTGGCAGGGAGGCGTTCTTC
>TRBJ1-6|many|TRBV7-9|NA
CASRAGDSPLHF
TGTGCCTCCCGGGCGGGGGATTCACCCCTCCACTTT
>TRBJ1-2|many|TRBV5-5|NA
CASSLRGLGYTF
TGTGCCAGCAGCTTGAGAGGATTAGGCTACACCTTC
>TRBJ2-5|few|TRBV7-2|NA
CASSARTKQETQYF
TGTGCCAGCAGCGCTAGGACAAAGCAAGAGACCCAGTACTTC
>TRBJ2-5|many|TRBV5-1|NA
CASSLARETQYF
TGCGCCAGCAGCTTGGCTAGAGAGACCCAGTACTTC
>TRBJ2-7|many|TRBV28|NA
CASSWTLGSYEQYF
TGTGCCAGCAGTTGGACACTGGGCTCCTACGAGCAGTACTTC
>TRBJ1-2|many|TRBV4-1|NA
CASSQDRQNLYGYTF
TGCGCCAGCAGCCAAGATAGACAGAACCTCTATGGCTACACCTTC
>TRBJ1-6|many|TRBV28|TRBD1
CASRSAGTGKSSYNSPLHF
TGTGCCAGCAGAAGTGCCGGGACAGGGAAGAGCTCCTATAATTCACCCCTCCACTTT
>TRBJ2-7|many|TRBV19|NA
CASSDQRGYEQYF
TGTGCCAGCTCGGATCAGCGAGGGTACGAGCAGTACTTC
>TRBJ1-1|many|TRBV5-1|NA
CASSLLTGNTEAFF
TGCGCCAGCAGCTTACTGACAGGGAACACTGAAGCTTTCTTT
>TRBJ1-2|many|TRBV2|NA
CASNPGQSNYGYTF
TGTGCCAGCAATCCGGGACAATCTAACTATGGCTACACCTTC
>TRBJ2-3|many|TRBV13|TRBD1
CASSEEGQGQPDTQYF
TGTGCCAGCAGCGAAGAAGGACAGGGCCAACCAGATACGCAGTATTTT
>TRBJ2-7|many|TRBV4-1|NA
CASSQASQAFSYEQYF
TGCGCCAGCAGCCAAGCCTCCCAGGCCTTTTCCTACGAGCAGTACTTC
>TRBJ2-2|NA|TRBV6-1|TRBD1
CASSWDRGATGELFF
TGTGCCAGCAGCTGGGACAGGGGGGCCACCGGGGAGCTGTTTTTT
>TRBJ2-3|many|TRBV28|TRBD1
CASTTTGGTDTQYF
TGTGCCAGCACCACGACAGGGGGCACAGATACGCAGTATTTT
>TRBJ1-5|many|TRBV6-5|NA
CASSLGGSVPQHF
TGTGCCAGCAGTTTGGGCGGGTCAGTGCCCCAGCATTTT
>TRBJ1-4|many|TRBV18|NA
CASSRVMGEKLFF
TGTGCCAGCTCCCGGGTTATGGGTGAAAAACTGTTTTTT
>TRBJ2-3|many|TRBV10-3|NA
CASNTPLQGFHTQYF
TGTGCCTCGAATACTCCCCTCCAGGGGTTTCATACGCAGTATTTT
>TRBJ2-2|many|TRBV6-1|NA
CASHPYGGGELFF
TGTGCCAGCCACCCCTATGGAGGCGGGGAGCTGTTTTTT